This TCR beta chain was profiled in a study of T cell changes during pregnancy in multiple sclerosis. TCRdb's table, derived via immunoSEQ multiplex PCR, lists solely in-frame clones and lacks some. Of roughly 40,000 clones listed, around 90% are singletons. The CDR3 totals 16 residues. V shed 4 bases and J 3 bases; nucleotides not matched to a gene: 10. Germline-derived CDR1 and CDR2 are SGDLS and YYNGEE. The source of this sequence is a female donor with multiple sclerosis, enrolled in a pregnancy study. The V gene is TRBV9, the J gene TRBJ2-1, with 7 bases matching TRBD2. The input for sequencing was CD4+ T cells from peripheral blood mononuclear cells, taken in the third trimester of pregnancy. The CDR3 DNA sequence: TGTGCCAGCAGCCCGCGACCCAGCGGGAACTACAATGAGCAGTTCTTC. Translating it yields CASSPRPSGNYNEQFF.